The 15 T cell receptor beta chains given below trace back to one sample, sequenced in a study of blood T cells in healthy people across ages (dated by TCRdb to the mid-2010s). Libraries were prepared through 5' RACE. Data came from an Illumina HiSeq 2500. A second PCR of roughly 6 to 12 cycles was run with a J-beta primer mix and a sample-barcoded 5' primer. TCRdb applied fastp at Q25 and MiXCR to the public reads, then kept only in-frame beta chains. Rows merge per CDR3 protein into single entries with the most common DNA and genes. Present in this sample are approximately 760,000 distinct CDR3 sequences, approximately 25% of which were seen just once. 9.4% of the sample comes from the top ten. These same records also appear under a second study, on T cells of mothers and their children.

The sequencing sample was made of blood. Every receptor here comes from a boy between 10 and 17 years old in good health.

This sequence joins TRBV12-5 and TRBJ1-4; D gene uncertain. The CDR3 covers 12 residues. Germline CDR1 and CDR2: LGHNT and FRNRAP. The V end was cut by 7 bases, the J end by 8 bases, with 11 bases between. CDR3 in DNA: TGTGCTAGTGCCCTATGGACCGAAAAACTGTTTTTT. Amino acid sequence: CASALWTEKLFF.

The table lists this clonotype with a few counts. The chain uses TRBV20-1 and TRBJ2-2, with TRBD2 matching over 7 bases. This CDR3 contains 16 residues. V shed 5 bases and J 5 bases; nucleotides not matched to a gene: 14. Germline lookup yields CDR1 DFQATT and CDR2 SNEGSKA (reference sequence). Here the CDR3 reads CSAVPSAGVGTGELFF. The CDR3 DNA follows: TGCAGTGCTGTACCCTCGGCGGGAGTAGGTACCGGGGAGCTGTTTTTT.

The chain is built from TRBV25-1 and TRBJ2-7; the D gene is possibly TRBD2 (5 bases). The V end lost 7 bases, the J end lost 5 bases, and 21 bases lay between the germline ends. Germline V gene lookup returns CDR1 MGHDK and CDR2 SYGVNS. The CDR3 spans 15 residues. In DNA form, the CDR3 reads TGTGCCAGCAAACCTCCCCTAGAGGGTCTAGACGAGCAGTACTTC. Amino acids: CASKPPLEGLDEQYF.

The chain uses TRBV24-1 and TRBJ2-4; tentatively, D is TRBD2 (6 bases). Germline CDR1 KGHDR, CDR2 SFDVKD. Trimming cost V 4 bases and J 6 bases, with 9 bases left between them. This CDR3 comprises 13 residues. The CDR3 sequence is CATSDYGGNIQYF. For the CDR3, the DNA is TGTGCCACCAGTGACTACGGGGGAAACATTCAGTACTTC.

This chain links TRBV20-1 with TRBJ2-5; D might be TRBD1 (6 bases). Looked up from germline, CDR1 is DFQATT and CDR2 is SNEGSKA (reference sequence). The CDR3 loop spans 13 amino acids. V lost 7 bases to trimming and J lost 2 bases, with 14 bases between them. Written as DNA, the CDR3 is TGCAGTGTTCCGACAGGCCATCAAGAGACCCAGTACTTC. It codes for CSVPTGHQETQYF.

The V and J genes are TRBV29-1 and TRBJ2-7; a possible D gene is TRBD2 (5 bases). The DNA matches TRBJ2-1 better at its end, which makes the J call doubtful. This CDR3 contains 13 residues. Germline V gene sequence: CDR1 SQVTM, CDR2 ANQGSEA. In nucleotides, the CDR3 is TGCAGCGTTCACGGGGAGACGTACAATGAGCAGTTCTTC. Translating it yields CSVHGETYNEQFF.

This clonotype showed up just a few times. J is TRBJ2-1 and V is TRBV7-9; possibly TRBD2 for D (5 bases). V shed 10 bases and J shed 7 bases, with 17 bases lying between them. The CDR3 runs 13 residues. Per the germline V gene, CDR1 is SEHNR and CDR2 is FQNEAQ (reference sequence). The chain's CDR3 is CATGNLLTNEQFF. The CDR3 DNA is TGTGCCACGGGGAACCTCCTTACGAATGAGCAGTTCTTC.

This chain connects TRBV29-1 to TRBJ2-5; TRBD1 or TRBD2 may be the D gene (5 bases each). TRBJ2-7 explains the end of the DNA better; the J call may be wrong. The CDR3 loop spans 12 amino acids. Germline values: CDR1 SQVTM, CDR2 ANQGSEA. Here the CDR3 reads CSVRDGWAEQYF. In DNA form, the CDR3 reads TGCAGCGTCCGGGACGGTTGGGCCGAGCAGTACTTC.

This clonotype came up a few times. This sequence joins TRBV5-1 and TRBJ2-7; a possible D gene is TRBD1 (5 bases). The germline V and J ends were trimmed by 0 bases and 0 bases, with 13 bases remaining between them. Germline V lookup: CDR1 SGHRS, CDR2 YFSETQ. This CDR3 spans 16 amino acids. The CDR3 DNA sequence: TGCGCCAGCAGCTTGGCCGTAGGGGCAAGCTCCTACGAGCAGTACTTC. Residues: CASSLAVGASSYEQYF. Drawing the rest from reference TRBV5-1 and TRBJ2-7, the complete variable domain is KAGVTQTPRYLIKTRGQQVTLSCSPISGHRSVSWYQQTPGQGLQFLFEYFSETQRNKGNFPGRFSGRQFSNSRSEMNVSTLELGDSALYLCASSLAVGASSYEQYFGPGTRLTVT.

The sample holds a few counts of this clonotype. The rearrangement links TRBV4-1 to TRBJ2-7, with 9 bases identical to TRBD2. Per the germline V gene, CDR1 is MGHRA and CDR2 is YSYEKL. Losses at the gene ends were 4 bases for V and 2 bases for J; bases not matched to a gene: 6. This CDR3 comprises 15 residues. The CDR3 sequence is CASSRGLAPTYEQYF. The CDR3 DNA is TGCGCCAGCAGCCGCGGACTAGCGCCTACCTACGAGCAGTACTTC.

V usage is TRBV14 and J usage is TRBJ2-3; the D is unclear. Germline V lookup: CDR1 SGHDN, CDR2 FVKESK. The germline V and J ends were trimmed by 0 bases and 6 bases, with 16 bases remaining between them. The CDR3 runs to 16 residues. CDR3 region: CASSQDPSRSRDTQYF. Here the CDR3 DNA reads TGTGCCAGCAGCCAAGATCCGTCCCGGTCCAGGGATACGCAGTATTTT. Looking up the rest from reference TRBV14 and TRBJ2-3 gives the full variable domain: EAGVTQFPSHSVIEKGQTVTLRCDPISGHDNLYWYRRVMGKEIKFLLHFVKESKQDESGMPNNRFLAERTGGTYSTLKVQPAELEDSGVYFCASSQDPSRSRDTQYFGPGTRLTVL.

The chain has TRBV4-2 and TRBJ2-5, with a weak D call TRBD1 (5 bases). Gene TRBJ2-1 matches the end of the DNA better, so the J call may be wrong. CDR1 LGHNA and CDR2 YNFKEQ come from the germline V gene. This CDR3 is 13 amino acids long. For the CDR3, the DNA is TGTGCCAGCAGCCAAGAGGGGCTAATTGGGCAGTTCTTC. Translated, it gives CASSQEGLIGQFF.

The chain has TRBV6-2 or TRBV6-3 and TRBJ1-1, with D possibly TRBD1 on 5 matching bases. V was trimmed by 4 bases and J by 1 base, leaving 13 bases between them. The CDR3 has 15 amino acids. The germline V gene has CDR1 MNHEY and CDR2 SVGEGT. CDR3 nucleotide sequence: TGTGCCAGCAGTTGGGGGTCCGGGAGGAACACTGAAGCTTTCTTT. Translation: CASSWGSGRNTEAFF.

This clonotype appeared once. The V gene is TRBV5-4, the J gene TRBJ1-1; no clear D gene. The CDR3 consists of 14 residues. V dropped 6 bases and J dropped 3 bases, with 15 bases sitting between them. Germline CDR1 is SGHNT and CDR2 is YYREEE (reference sequence). The CDR3 region is CASTVLGSDTEAFF. The CDR3 bases are TGTGCCAGCACCGTCCTGGGGTCCGACACTGAAGCTTTCTTT.

The chain recombines TRBV20-1 with TRBJ2-3, with no clear D. CDR1 DFQATT and CDR2 SNEGSKA come from the germline V gene (reference sequence). V was cut by 5 bases and J by 5 bases, with 11 bases left in between. The CDR3 length is 12 residues. CDR3 amino acids: CSAPIGGDTQYF. The CDR3, as DNA: TGCAGTGCTCCCATCGGTGGAGATACGCAGTATTTT.